This entry is about one TCR beta chain. Its cognate antigen is unknown. From germline, CDR1 is SGHRS and CDR2 YFSETQ. This CDR3 contains 15 residues. V lost 4 bases to trimming and J lost 6 bases, with 17 bases between them. The data were taken from a study of T cell responses to AZD1222 COVID-19 vaccine. Study-wide findings and caveats: The study found Spike-specific TCR breadth and depth rose after two AZD1222 doses. Baseline seropositives among AZD1222 recipients totaled only 6 or 7. Among spike-specific TCRs, nearly half reportedly target unmutated variant regions.

Profiling relied on immunoSEQ multiplex PCR, and the TCRdb table lists in-frame clones only, not all of them. Found here are about 140,000 clones, more than 80% of them singletons; the top ten hold roughly 7.1%. The rearrangement links TRBV5-1 to TRBJ2-1; D possibly uses TRBD1 or TRBD2 (5 bases each). This TCR derives from an adult who received the MenACWY meningococcal vaccine as a control. The sample here was peripheral blood, taken 28 days after the second dose of the MenACWY control vaccine. In DNA form, the CDR3 reads TGCGCCAGCAGCGCTACCGGGGCCCACTCCAATGAGCAGTTCTTC. Its protein is CASSATGAHSNEQFF.